This T cell receptor beta chain was found in a study of CD8 T cells in Susac syndrome. This clonotype was seen only once. Random hexamers served to reverse transcribe roughly 0.45 to 1 ug RNA. TCRdb independently ran MiXCR on the immunoSEQ multiplex PCR reads; one entry per CDR3 protein. The table includes hundreds of thousands of distinct CDR3 sequences, approximately 89% detected once. There are 14 residues in the CDR3. The J segment lost 2 bases and the V segment lost 7 bases, leaving 5 bases of the junction unmatched. CDR1 and CDR2 (germline): SNHLY, FYNNEI. The V call is TRBV2, the J call TRBJ2-5; TRBD2 agrees at 9 bases. The sequenced sample consisted of CD8+ T cells from PBMCs. The receptor comes from a human donor with multiple sclerosis. CDR3 in amino acids: CASIRLAGQETQYF. The CDR3 DNA follows: TGTGCCAGCATCAGGCTAGCGGGGCAAGAGACCCAGTACTTC.